What follows are 21 T cell receptor beta chains derived from one specimen sequenced in a study of T cell responses to AZD1222 COVID-19 vaccine. Some clones are missing from TCRdb's copy, which holds only in-frame ones; the method was immunoSEQ multiplex PCR. The sample lists roughly 70,000 clones; roughly 87% were seen once. Sequenced material: peripheral blood, taken on day 0 of AZD1222 vaccination. The receptors were gathered from an adult in good health.

By sample fraction, this clone is medium-sized. The chain joins TRBV6-5 to TRBJ1-6; 8 bases align to TRBD1. J was trimmed by 3 bases and V by 7 bases; bases with no gene match: 5. The CDR3 spans 15 residues. Germline loops: CDR1 MNHEY, CDR2 SVGAGI. The CDR3 region is CASIPGQGYNSPLHF. For the CDR3, the DNA is TGTGCCAGCATCCCTGGACAGGGCTATAATTCACCCCTCCACTTT.

The rearrangement links TRBV27 to TRBJ1-5, with 9 bases identical to TRBD1. J lost 0 bases, V lost 6 bases, and 9 bases had no gene match. This CDR3 has 17 amino acids. CDR1 is MNHEY and CDR2 is SMNVEV in the germline V gene (reference sequence). In nucleotides, the CDR3 is TGTGCCAGCAGGGCCGGGACAGGGCCCTATAGCAATCAGCCCCAGCATTTT. Its translation is CASRAGTGPYSNQPQHF.

The rearrangement links TRBV3-1 (or the pseudogene TRBV3-2) to TRBJ1-2; 9 bases line up with TRBD1. This CDR3 is built from 14 residues. Unmatched junction bases numbered 4, after V lost 0 bases and J lost 8 bases. Germline V gene lookup returns CDR1 LGHDT and CDR2 YNNKEL (reference sequence). CDR3 residues: CASSQEGTGTGYTF. The CDR3 coding sequence is TGTGCCAGCAGCCAAGAGGGGACAGGGACCGGCTACACCTTC.

The chain carries TRBV5-1 and TRBJ1-1, with 8 bases matching TRBD1. Unmatched junction bases numbered 8, after V lost 3 bases and J lost 4 bases. The CDR3 length is 15 residues. CDR1 SGHRS and CDR2 YFSETQ come from the germline V gene. CDR3 DNA: TGCGCCAGCAGCTACTCAGGACAGGGCGGCACTGAAGCTTTCTTT. Residues: CASSYSGQGGTEAFF. Combining the CDR3 with reference TRBV5-1 and TRBJ1-1 gives the whole variable domain KAGVTQTPRYLIKTRGQQVTLSCSPISGHRSVSWYQQTPGQGLQFLFEYFSETQRNKGNFPGRFSGRQFSNSRSEMNVSTLELGDSALYLCASSYSGQGGTEAFFGQGTRLTVV.

V usage is TRBV29-1 and J usage is TRBJ2-3; TRBD2 is a possible D gene (5 bases). There are 13 residues in the CDR3. Germline V gene data show CDR1 as SQVTM and CDR2 as ANQGSEA. Trimming left V 7 bases short and J 4 bases short, with 15 bases between. The CDR3: CSARRGSPDTQYF. For the CDR3, the DNA is TGCAGCGCCCGTCGGGGATCCCCAGATACGCAGTATTTT.

J is TRBJ2-2 and V is TRBV7-6; D is possibly TRBD1 (6 bases). Trimming took off 1 base at V and 1 base at J, with 16 bases between the two ends. In germline, CDR1 is SGHVS, CDR2 FNYEAQ. The CDR3 spans 18 residues. The CDR3 region has the DNA TGTGCCAGCAGCTTAGTAGTTTCCCAGGGGCTGAACACCGGGGAGCTGTTTTTT. This gives the protein CASSLVVSQGLNTGELFF.

This clone was counted a single time. V usage is TRBV5-5 and J usage is TRBJ1-4; TRBD1 matches 8 bases. The CDR3 consists of 16 residues. V trimming: 1 base; J trimming: 8 bases; junction bases outside the gene matches: 10. Germline values: CDR1 SGHKS, CDR2 YYEKEE (reference sequence). The CDR3 is CASSLRETGAPEKLFF. The CDR3 region has the DNA TGTGCCAGCAGCTTGAGGGAGACAGGGGCGCCCGAAAAACTGTTTTTT.

This clone has only one observation. This sequence joins TRBV28 and TRBJ1-5; TRBD1 aligns across 10 bases. The J segment lost 0 bases and the V segment lost 6 bases, leaving 8 bases of the junction unmatched. The germline CDR1 and CDR2 sequences are MDHEN and SYDVKM. CDR3 length: 17 amino acids. The CDR3 reads CASRTGGSRNSNQPQHF. CDR3 bases: TGTGCCAGCAGGACAGGGGGCTCTAGGAATAGCAATCAGCCCCAGCATTTT.

The J gene is TRBJ2-3, the V gene TRBV3-1 (or the pseudogene TRBV3-2); D gene uncertain. With 4 bases removed from V and 0 bases from J, the gap between germline ends came to 17 bases. CDR1 is LGHDT, CDR2 YNNKEL, per germline (reference sequence). CDR3 length: 17 residues. CDR3 nucleotides: TGTGCCAGCAGCCCCCACCCACGGAGTTCTAGCACAGATACGCAGTATTTT. Translation gives CASSPHPRSSSTDTQYF.

This clone was recorded only once. The genes are TRBV6-5 and TRBJ2-3; 10 bases align to TRBD2. J was trimmed by 5 bases and V by 4 bases; bases with no gene match: 6. The CDR3 loop spans 15 amino acids. Germline CDR1 MNHEY, CDR2 SVGAGI. The CDR3 here is CASSFSGGNRDTQYF. The CDR3 DNA reads as TGTGCCAGCAGTTTTAGCGGGGGGAATAGAGATACGCAGTATTTT.

The rearrangement uses TRBV2 and TRBJ1-4; 8 nucleotides agree with TRBD1. With V trimmed by 10 bases and J by 0 bases, 16 bases remained unmatched. Germline loops: CDR1 SNHLY, CDR2 FYNNEI. This CDR3 contains 18 residues. The DNA for the CDR3 is TGTGCCACATCGGACAGGGCGGTCTTACCTGCAACTAATGAAAAACTGTTTTTT. It yields the protein CATSDRAVLPATNEKLFF.

J is TRBJ1-3 and V is TRBV19, with D maybe TRBD1 (6 bases). The V and J ends lost 9 bases and 4 bases respectively, with 22 bases between them. The CDR3 spans 16 residues. Germline V CDR1 and CDR2: LNHDA, SQIVND (reference sequence). The CDR3 DNA sequence: TGTGCCAGCAGACCTGGGACGGGACAACCGGGAAACACCATATATTTT. Residues: CASRPGTGQPGNTIYF.

This chain connects TRBV4-1 to TRBJ1-5; TRBD1 matches at 9 bases. Trimming at V came to 4 bases and at J to 6 bases, leaving 7 bases not matched to a gene. Germline assignment: CDR1 MGHRA and CDR2 YSYEKL. This CDR3 comprises 15 residues. The CDR3: CASSPLDRGGQPQHF. CDR3 nucleotides: TGCGCCAGCAGCCCGCTAGACAGGGGGGGTCAGCCCCAGCATTTT.

The chain carries TRBV3-1 (or the pseudogene TRBV3-2) and TRBJ2-5; D is unclear. The germline V and J ends were trimmed by 1 base and 7 bases, with 7 bases remaining between them. The CDR3 sequence is 12 residues long. Germline loops: CDR1 LGHDT, CDR2 YNNKEL (reference sequence). CDR3 sequence reads: CASSQGPGTQYF. The CDR3 coding sequence is TGTGCCAGCAGCCAAGGACCGGGGACCCAGTACTTC.

This sequence joins TRBV27 and TRBJ1-4; 9 bases are shared with TRBD1. The CDR3 is made up of 15 amino acids. CDR1 and CDR2 (germline): MNHEY, SMNVEV (reference sequence). Losses at the gene ends were 6 bases for V and 8 bases for J; bases not matched to a gene: 10. Here the CDR3 DNA reads TGTGCCAGCAGCCTGTACAGGGGGCTACGAGAAAAACTGTTTTTT. Its protein product is CASSLYRGLREKLFF. The full variable domain, completed using reference TRBV27 and TRBJ1-4, is EAQVTQNPRYLITVTGKKLTVTCSQNMNHEYMSWYRQDPGLGLRQIYYSMNVEVTDKGDVPEGYKVSRKEKRNFPLILESPSPNQTSLYFCASSLYRGLREKLFFGSGTQLSVL.

The chain joins TRBV21-1 to TRBJ2-7. TRBV21-1 is designated a pseudogene. The CDR3 has 13 residues. The CDR3 nucleotides are TGTGCCAGCTCCGGGACGGTCCCCTACGAGCAGTACTTC. Amino acid sequence: CASSGTVPYEQYF.

The DNA of the CDR3 is TGTGCCAGCAGCTCCGCGGGGGCTCCATACAATGAGCAGTTCTTC. It yields the protein CASSSAGAPYNEQFF. The rearrangement joins TRBV5-4 to TRBJ2-1, with D maybe TRBD2 (7 bases). Trimming left V 3 bases short and J 4 bases short, with 14 bases between. In germline, CDR1 is SGHNT, CDR2 YYREEE (reference sequence). The CDR3 is made up of 15 amino acids.

This clone was detected a few times. V and J are TRBV27 and TRBJ1-5, with 7 nucleotides matching TRBD1. Germline V gene lookup returns CDR1 MNHEY and CDR2 SMNVEV (reference sequence). Trimming at V came to 2 bases and at J to 5 bases, leaving 3 bases not matched to a gene. The CDR3 runs 14 residues. CDR3 DNA sequence: TGTGCCAGCAGTTTAAGCAGGGGGGATCAGCCCCAGCATTTT. It specifies CASSLSRGDQPQHF.

V gene TRBV7-2 combines with J gene TRBJ1-2; TRBD1 agrees at 8 bases. The CDR3 length is 17 residues. In germline, CDR1 is SGHTA, CDR2 FQGNSA. J was trimmed by 2 bases and V by 4 bases; bases with no gene match: 12. CDR3 residues: CASSSRYDRGRNYGYTF. Written as DNA, the CDR3 is TGTGCCAGCAGCTCCCGATACGACAGGGGAAGAAACTATGGCTACACCTTC.

This sequence joins TRBV19 and TRBJ1-1; 8 bases fit TRBD1. Trimming removed 9 bases from V and 1 base from J; junction bases left unmatched: 7. The CDR3 covers 14 residues. The germline CDR1 and CDR2 sequences are LNHDA and SQIVND (reference sequence). The CDR3, as DNA: TGTGCCAGCGCCGTTGGACAGGGGAACACTGAAGCTTTCTTT. Amino acids: CASAVGQGNTEAFF. The full variable domain, with the rest looked up from reference TRBV19 and TRBJ1-1, is DGGITQSPKYLFRKEGQNVTLSCEQNLNHDAMYWYRQDPGQGLRLIYYSQIVNDFQKGDIAEGYSVSREKKESFPLTVTSAQKNPTAFYLCASAVGQGNTEAFFGQGTRLTVV.

Only a few counts were recorded for this clone. The CDR3 coding sequence is TGTGCCAGCTCCCCCGGGGCAGGGGAAGGCTACGAGCAGTACTTC. It encodes CASSPGAGEGYEQYF. This sequence joins TRBV18 and TRBJ2-7; D may be TRBD1 (6 bases). CDR3 size: 15 residues. V shed 6 bases and J shed 3 bases, with 18 bases lying between them. Germline loops: CDR1 KGHSH, CDR2 LQKENI.